Listed below are T cell receptor beta chains from one sample, sequenced in a study of blood T cell repertoires in COVID-19. TCRdb keeps only in-frame clones here, not all; method: immunoSEQ multiplex PCR. The repertoire holds about 210,000 clones, with roughly 85% as singletons. Sequencing input: peripheral blood. The receptor source for this set is a woman between 65 and 79 years old with COVID-19, enrolled during active disease. The CDR3 runs from the conserved cysteine through the conserved F or W. The D gene is left open where the match is weak. The size entry is marked missing in some rows and otherwise reads once, few, many or a size class.

v_call,clone_size,d_call,j_call,cdr3_aa,cdr3_nt
TRBV7-8,once,TRBD1,TRBJ1-5,CASRRTGFVGNQPQHF,TGTGCCAGCAGACGGACAGGGTTCGTTGGCAATCAGCCCCAGCATTTT
TRBV6-2/TRBV6-3,NA,TRBD1,TRBJ1-2,CASSSRTGYGYTF,TGTGCCAGCAGTTCAAGGACAGGCTATGGCTACACCTTC
TRBV9,NA,TRBD2,TRBJ2-2,CASSLGLAGSNTGELFF,TGTGCCAGCAGCCTCGGACTAGCGGGGTCAAACACCGGGGAGCTGTTTTTT
TRBV7-3,NA,NA,TRBJ2-7,CASSLTRMTARAGEQYF,TGTGCCAGCAGCTTAACGCGAATGACCGCTCGGGCGGGGGAGCAGTACTTC
TRBV7-2,NA,NA,TRBJ2-2,CASSPLRGAGTGELFF,TGTGCCAGCAGCCCCCTGCGGGGCGCGGGCACCGGGGAGCTGTTTTTT
TRBV3-1/TRBV3-2,NA,NA,TRBJ1-1,CASSFREQNTEAFF,TGTGCCAGCAGCTTCAGGGAACAGAACACTGAAGCTTTCTTT
TRBV29-1,NA,TRBD1,TRBJ1-1,CSVVTGGATEAFF,TGCAGCGTTGTAACAGGGGGGGCCACTGAAGCTTTCTTT
TRBV19,NA,NA,TRBJ1-1,CASSMRARGTEAFF,TGTGCCAGTAGTATGAGAGCCCGGGGCACTGAAGCTTTCTTT
TRBV24-1,NA,NA,TRBJ1-1,CATSTGRNTEAFF,TGTGCCACCAGTACAGGACGGAACACTGAAGCTTTCTTT
TRBV19,NA,TRBD2,TRBJ2-3,CASSPSRGEFDTQYF,TGTGCCAGTAGTCCCTCGCGGGGGGAGTTCGATACGCAGTATTTT
TRBV29-1,NA,NA,TRBJ1-1,CSVDARMNTEAFF,TGCAGCGTTGACGCCAGGATGAACACTGAAGCTTTCTTT
TRBV24-1,once,NA,TRBJ1-1,CATSDSRQMNTEAFF,TGTGCCACCAGTGATTCCCGACAGATGAACACTGAAGCTTTCTTT
TRBV5-4,NA,TRBD1,TRBJ1-2,CASSPGQGAYGYTF,TGTGCCAGCAGCCCGGGACAGGGGGCCTATGGCTACACCTTC
TRBV2,NA,TRBD2,TRBJ2-5,CASFGGGAQETQYF,TGTGCCAGCTTCGGCGGGGGGGCCCAAGAGACCCAGTACTTC
TRBV30,NA,NA,TRBJ1-6,CAWRAGYGVSPLHF,TGTGCCTGGAGGGCCGGGTACGGGGTATCACCCCTCCACTTT
TRBV7-2,NA,NA,TRBJ2-1,CASSLAADYEQFF,TGTGCCAGCAGCTTAGCGGCCGATTATGAGCAGTTCTTC